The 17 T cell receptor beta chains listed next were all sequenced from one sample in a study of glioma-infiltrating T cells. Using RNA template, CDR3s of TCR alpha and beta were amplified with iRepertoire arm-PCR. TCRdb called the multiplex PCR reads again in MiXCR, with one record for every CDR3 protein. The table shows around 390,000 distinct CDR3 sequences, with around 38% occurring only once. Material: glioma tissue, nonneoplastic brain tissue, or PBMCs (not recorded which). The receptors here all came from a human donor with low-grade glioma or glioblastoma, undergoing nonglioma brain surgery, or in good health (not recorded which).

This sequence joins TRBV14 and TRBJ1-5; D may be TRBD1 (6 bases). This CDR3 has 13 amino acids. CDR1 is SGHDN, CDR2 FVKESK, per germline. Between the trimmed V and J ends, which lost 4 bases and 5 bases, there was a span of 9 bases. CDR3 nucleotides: TGTGCCAGCAGCCGAAAGGGGGATCAGCCCCAGCATTTT. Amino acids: CASSRKGDQPQHF. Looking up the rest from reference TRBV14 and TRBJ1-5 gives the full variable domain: EAGVTQFPSHSVIEKGQTVTLRCDPISGHDNLYWYRRVMGKEIKFLLHFVKESKQDESGMPNNRFLAERTGGTYSTLKVQPAELEDSGVYFCASSRKGDQPQHFGDGTRLSIL.

CDR3 bases: TGCAGTGCTAGAGATCGACAATCTGGCTACACCTTC. It specifies CSARDRQSGYTF. The V and J genes are TRBV20-1 and TRBJ1-2; D remains ambiguous. CDR1 DFQATT and CDR2 SNEGSKA come from the germline V gene (reference sequence). The CDR3 has 12 amino acids. Trimming left V 0 bases short and J 7 bases short, with 9 bases between.

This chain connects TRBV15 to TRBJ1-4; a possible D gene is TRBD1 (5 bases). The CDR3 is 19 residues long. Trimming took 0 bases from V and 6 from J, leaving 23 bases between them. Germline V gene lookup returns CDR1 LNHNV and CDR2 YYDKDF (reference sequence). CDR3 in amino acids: CATSRDGGGLRHGDEKLFF. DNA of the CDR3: TGTGCCACCAGCAGAGATGGGGGAGGGTTAAGACACGGCGATGAAAAACTGTTTTTT.

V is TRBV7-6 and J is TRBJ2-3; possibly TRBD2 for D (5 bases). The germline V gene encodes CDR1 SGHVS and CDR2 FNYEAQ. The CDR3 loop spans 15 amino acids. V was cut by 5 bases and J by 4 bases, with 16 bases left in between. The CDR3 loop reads CASSQAVGPADTQYF. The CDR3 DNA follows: TGTGCCAGCAGCCAAGCGGTTGGACCTGCAGATACGCAGTATTTT. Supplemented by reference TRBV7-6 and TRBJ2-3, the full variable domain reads GAGVSQSPRYKVTKRGQDVALRCDPISGHVSLYWYRQALGQGPEFLTYFNYEAQQDKSGLPNDRFSAERPEGSISTLTIQRTEQRDSAMYRCASSQAVGPADTQYFGPGTRLTVL.

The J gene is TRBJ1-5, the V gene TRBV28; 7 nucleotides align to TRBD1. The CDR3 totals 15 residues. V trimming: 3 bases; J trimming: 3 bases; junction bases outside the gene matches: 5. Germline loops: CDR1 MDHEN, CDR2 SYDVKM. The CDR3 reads CASSFYRGSNQPQHF. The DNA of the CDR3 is TGTGCCAGCAGTTTTTACAGGGGATCCAATCAGCCCCAGCATTTT.

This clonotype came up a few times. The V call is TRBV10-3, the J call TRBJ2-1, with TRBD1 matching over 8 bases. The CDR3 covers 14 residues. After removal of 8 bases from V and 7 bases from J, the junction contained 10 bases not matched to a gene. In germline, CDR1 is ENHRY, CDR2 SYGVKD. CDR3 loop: CAIGNRTGLNEQFF. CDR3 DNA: TGTGCCATCGGAAACCGGACAGGGTTGAATGAGCAGTTCTTC.

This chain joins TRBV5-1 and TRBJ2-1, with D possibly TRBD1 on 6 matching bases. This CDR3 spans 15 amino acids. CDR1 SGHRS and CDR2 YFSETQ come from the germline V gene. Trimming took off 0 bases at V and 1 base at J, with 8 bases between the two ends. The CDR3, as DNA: TGCGCCAGCAGCTTGGAGGACAGTTCCTACAATGAGCAGTTCTTC. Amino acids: CASSLEDSSYNEQFF.

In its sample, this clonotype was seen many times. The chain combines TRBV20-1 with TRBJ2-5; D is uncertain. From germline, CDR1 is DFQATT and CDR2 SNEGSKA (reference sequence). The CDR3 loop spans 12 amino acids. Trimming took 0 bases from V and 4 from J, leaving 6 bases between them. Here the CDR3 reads CSAREEPETQYF. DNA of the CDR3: TGCAGTGCTAGAGAAGAGCCAGAGACCCAGTACTTC.

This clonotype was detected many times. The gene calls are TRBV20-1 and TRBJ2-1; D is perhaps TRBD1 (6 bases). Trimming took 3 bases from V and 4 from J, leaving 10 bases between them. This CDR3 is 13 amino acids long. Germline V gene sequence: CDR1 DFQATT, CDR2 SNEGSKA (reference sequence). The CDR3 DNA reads TGCAGTGCTAGGCCGGACAGATACAATGAGCAGTTCTTC. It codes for CSARPDRYNEQFF.

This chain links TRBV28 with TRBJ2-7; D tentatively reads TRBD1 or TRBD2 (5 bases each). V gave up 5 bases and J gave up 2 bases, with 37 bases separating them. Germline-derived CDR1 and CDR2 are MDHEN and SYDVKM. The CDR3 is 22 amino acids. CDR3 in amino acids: CASSLNTPQQEYRGGLPYEQYF. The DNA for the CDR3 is TGTGCCAGCAGTCTCAACACCCCCCAACAGGAATATAGGGGCGGGTTGCCCTACGAGCAGTACTTC.

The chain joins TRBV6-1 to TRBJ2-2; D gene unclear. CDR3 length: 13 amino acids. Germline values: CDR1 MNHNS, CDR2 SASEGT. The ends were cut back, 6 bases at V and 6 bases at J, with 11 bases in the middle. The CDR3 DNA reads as TGTGCCAGCAGCCCTAGGATGTCCGGGGAGCTGTTTTTT. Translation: CASSPRMSGELFF.

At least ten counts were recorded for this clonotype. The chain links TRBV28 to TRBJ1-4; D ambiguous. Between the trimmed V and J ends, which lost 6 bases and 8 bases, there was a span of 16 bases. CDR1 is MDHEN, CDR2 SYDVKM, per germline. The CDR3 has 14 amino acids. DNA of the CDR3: TGTGCCAGCAGCTCCAGACCCGTTAGGGAAAAACTGTTTTTT. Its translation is CASSSRPVREKLFF. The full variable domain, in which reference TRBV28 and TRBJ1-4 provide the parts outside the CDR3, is DVKVTQSSRYLVKRTGEKVFLECVQDMDHENMFWYRQDPGLGLRLIYFSYDVKMKEKGDIPEGYSVSREKKERFSLILESASTNQTSMYLCASSSRPVREKLFFGSGTQLSVL.

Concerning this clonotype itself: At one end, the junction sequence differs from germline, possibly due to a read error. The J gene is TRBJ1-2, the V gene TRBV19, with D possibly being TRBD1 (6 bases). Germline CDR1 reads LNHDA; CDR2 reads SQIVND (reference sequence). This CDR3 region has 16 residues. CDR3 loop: CASSIDDRKTNYRYTF. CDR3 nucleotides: TGTGCCAGTAGTATAGACGACAGGAAAACTAACTATCGCTACACCTTC.

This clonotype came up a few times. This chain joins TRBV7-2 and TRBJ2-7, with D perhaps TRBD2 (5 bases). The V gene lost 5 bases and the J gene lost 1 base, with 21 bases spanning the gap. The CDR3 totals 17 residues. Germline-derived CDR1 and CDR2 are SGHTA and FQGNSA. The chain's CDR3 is CASSLSRVERTSYEQYF. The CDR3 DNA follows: TGTGCCAGCAGCCTCAGCAGAGTTGAACGGACTTCCTACGAGCAGTACTTC.

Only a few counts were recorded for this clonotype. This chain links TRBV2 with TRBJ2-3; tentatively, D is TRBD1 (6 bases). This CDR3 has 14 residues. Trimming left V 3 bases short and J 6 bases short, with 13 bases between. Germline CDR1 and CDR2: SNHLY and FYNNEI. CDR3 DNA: TGTGCCAGCAGTGATAGGGGACAATCCGATACGCAGTATTTT. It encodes CASSDRGQSDTQYF.

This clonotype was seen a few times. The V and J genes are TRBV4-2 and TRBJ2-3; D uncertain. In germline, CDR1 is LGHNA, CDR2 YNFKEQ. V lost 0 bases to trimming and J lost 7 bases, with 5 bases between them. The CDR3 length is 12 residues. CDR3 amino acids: CASSQETNTQYF. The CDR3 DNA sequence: TGTGCCAGCAGCCAAGAGACCAATACGCAGTATTTT.

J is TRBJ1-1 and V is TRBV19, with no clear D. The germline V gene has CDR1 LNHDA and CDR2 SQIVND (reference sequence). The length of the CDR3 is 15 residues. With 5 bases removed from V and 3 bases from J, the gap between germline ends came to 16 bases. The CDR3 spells CASSPLGRSDTEAFF. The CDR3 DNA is TGTGCCAGTAGTCCCCTTGGCAGATCGGACACTGAAGCTTTCTTT.